Shown below are 23 T cell receptor beta chains from a single sample sequenced in a study of cytomegalovirus exposure and HLA in healthy donors. This PCR relied on a set of 60 Vbeta primers and 13 Jbeta primers. The repertoire was sequenced with immunoSEQ multiplex PCR; TCRdb's copy has only in-frame clones and lacks some. Among 95,000 to 150,000 clones listed, approximately 72% were seen once. The material sequenced was PBMCs. Receptor source: a man between 60 and 75 years old in good health and CMV-seropositive.

J is TRBJ1-6 and V is TRBV6-6; TRBD1 agrees at 8 bases. After removal of 6 bases from V and 5 bases from J, the junction contained 9 bases not matched to a gene. The CDR3 sequence is 16 residues long. CDR1 is MNHNY and CDR2 is SVGAGI in the germline V gene (reference sequence). CDR3 DNA sequence: TGTGCCAGCAGCTCAATTGGGACAGGACATAATTCACCCCTCCACTTT. This translates into CASSSIGTGHNSPLHF.

V is TRBV27 and J is TRBJ1-2; possible D gene TRBD1, 5 bases. The CDR3 is made up of 15 amino acids. V lost 2 bases and J lost 3, with 13 bases in between. In germline, CDR1 is MNHEY, CDR2 SMNVEV (reference sequence). For the CDR3, the DNA is TGTGCCAGCAGTTTAGTCCCCGCGGGGGACTATGGCTACACCTTC. Residues: CASSLVPAGDYGYTF.

This clone turned up a few times. The chain recombines TRBV6-6 with TRBJ1-1; 9 positions agree with TRBD1. V was clipped by 5 bases and J by 5 bases; unmatched bases: 6. Germline CDR1 and CDR2: MNHNY and SVGAGI (reference sequence). This CDR3 contains 14 residues. The CDR3 DNA is TGTGCCAGCAGTAACCGACAGGGGGATACTGAAGCTTTCTTT. Its translation: CASSNRQGDTEAFF.

The rearrangement joins TRBV19 to TRBJ1-6; D uncertain. The CDR3 runs to 14 residues. Trimming removed 1 base from V and 8 bases from J, with 9 bases in between. CDR1 LNHDA and CDR2 SQIVND come from the germline V gene (reference sequence). The CDR3 is CASSIAGYYSPLHF. DNA of the CDR3: TGTGCCAGTAGTATAGCTGGTTACTATTCACCCCTCCACTTT. The full variable domain, with the rest looked up from reference TRBV19 and TRBJ1-6, is DGGITQSPKYLFRKEGQNVTLSCEQNLNHDAMYWYRQDPGQGLRLIYYSQIVNDFQKGDIAEGYSVSREKKESFPLTVTSAQKNPTAFYLCASSIAGYYSPLHFGNGTRLTVT.

The chain recombines TRBV5-6 with TRBJ1-4, with D maybe TRBD1 (5 bases). There are 14 residues in the CDR3. Germline-derived CDR1 and CDR2 are SGHDT and YYEEEE. The V end was cut by 4 bases, the J end by 8 bases, with 15 bases between. The CDR3 DNA follows: TGTGCCAGCAGCGCCGGGGGGATAGGCGAAAAACTGTTTTTT. Its protein product is CASSAGGIGEKLFF.

This sequence joins TRBV9 and TRBJ1-5, with 9 bases fitting TRBD1. Germline V gene lookup returns CDR1 SGDLS and CDR2 YYNGEE. V trimming: 4 bases; J trimming: 6 bases; junction bases outside the gene matches: 8. The CDR3 totals 15 residues. DNA of the CDR3: TGTGCCAGCAGCCCCCGGACAGGGGTACGTCAGCCCCAGCATTTT. Its protein is CASSPRTGVRQPQHF.

The chain joins TRBV2 to TRBJ2-7; D perhaps matches TRBD2 (5 bases). Germline V lookup: CDR1 SNHLY, CDR2 FYNNEI. The CDR3 extends over 14 amino acids. Trimming stripped 10 bases from V and 2 bases from J, with 18 bases between. As DNA, the CDR3 is TGTGCCAAAATAGCGTGGGTGGGGACCTACGAGCAGTACTTC. Its protein product is CAKIAWVGTYEQYF.

This clone occurred a few times. This chain joins TRBV5-8 and TRBJ1-1, with TRBD1 matching 7 bases. Germline CDR1 SGHTS, CDR2 YDEGEE. The J segment lost 1 base and the V segment lost 3 bases, leaving 9 bases of the junction unmatched. The CDR3 is made up of 16 amino acids. CDR3 amino acids: CASSWIHGTANTEAFF. The CDR3 nucleotides are TGTGCCAGCAGCTGGATACACGGGACAGCGAACACTGAAGCTTTCTTT.

The chain joins TRBV11-2 to TRBJ2-7; 10 bases agree with TRBD1. After removal of 5 bases from V and 2 bases from J, the junction contained 9 bases not matched to a gene. Germline loops: CDR1 SGHAT, CDR2 FQNNGV. CDR3 length equals 16 residues. The CDR3 reads CASSRNRDRGPYEQYF. The CDR3 DNA follows: TGTGCCAGCAGCCGAAACCGGGACAGGGGTCCCTACGAGCAGTACTTC.

This chain connects TRBV19 to TRBJ2-3; 8 nucleotides match TRBD1. Trimming took 7 bases from V and 7 from J; bases not matched to a gene: 10. The CDR3 spans 14 residues. The germline CDR1 and CDR2 sequences are LNHDA and SQIVND (reference sequence). The CDR3 region is CASTPGQGAYTQYF. The CDR3, as DNA: TGTGCCAGTACCCCGGGGCAGGGGGCCTATACGCAGTATTTT.

The rearrangement links TRBV13 to TRBJ2-7, with 10 bases matching TRBD1. The ends lost 6 bases at V and 3 bases at J; junction bases unmatched: 5. Looked up from germline, CDR1 is PRHDT and CDR2 is FYEKMQ (reference sequence). This CDR3 comprises 14 residues. In DNA form, the CDR3 reads TGTGCCAGCAGTCCGGGACAGGGGCGCTACGAGCAGTACTTC. It codes for CASSPGQGRYEQYF.

This chain uses TRBV10-2 with TRBJ2-7; 7 nucleotides align to TRBD2. Germline CDR1 and CDR2: WSHSY and SAAADI. The CDR3 is made up of 15 amino acids. The J segment lost 2 bases and the V segment lost 6 bases, leaving 10 bases of the junction unmatched. This chain's CDR3 is CASSQQAGVPYEQYF. CDR3 nucleotide sequence: TGCGCCAGCAGCCAGCAGGCGGGGGTACCCTACGAGCAGTACTTC.

This sequence joins TRBV9 and TRBJ2-5, with D perhaps TRBD2 (6 bases). The CDR3 sequence is 15 residues long. Trimming left V 0 bases short and J 5 bases short, with 14 bases between. Germline V gene lookup returns CDR1 SGDLS and CDR2 YYNGEE. The DNA for the CDR3 is TGTGCCAGCAGCGTAGCTTGGGACTCCTACGAGACCCAGTACTTC. Amino acids: CASSVAWDSYETQYF.

This chain uses TRBV29-1 with TRBJ1-5; the match to TRBD1 covers 7 bases. V was pared by 4 bases and J by 1 base, with 7 bases of the junction left unmatched. CDR3 length: 15 amino acids. The germline V gene has CDR1 SQVTM and CDR2 ANQGSEA. The DNA for the CDR3 is TGCAGCGTTGTGGTGGCCAGGGGGAGCAATCAGCCCCAGCATTTT. It translates to CSVVVARGSNQPQHF.

The chain joins TRBV4-1 to TRBJ2-4, with no clear D. CDR1 and CDR2 (germline): MGHRA, YSYEKL. This CDR3 is 12 amino acids long. The V end was cut by 0 bases, the J end by 6 bases, with 3 bases between. CDR3 sequence (DNA): TGCGCCAGCAGCCAAGATATAAACATTCAGTACTTC. Residues: CASSQDINIQYF.

V is TRBV5-1 and J is TRBJ1-1; possibly TRBD1 for D (6 bases). Trimming took off 4 bases at V and 6 bases at J, with 19 bases between the two ends. Looked up from germline, CDR1 is SGHRS and CDR2 is YFSETQ. This CDR3 spans 15 amino acids. The CDR3 reads CASSPLQGNTAEAFF. CDR3 in DNA: TGCGCCAGCAGCCCCCTACAGGGAAATACTGCTGAAGCTTTCTTT. The whole variable domain, filled in from reference TRBV5-1 and TRBJ1-1, reads KAGVTQTPRYLIKTRGQQVTLSCSPISGHRSVSWYQQTPGQGLQFLFEYFSETQRNKGNFPGRFSGRQFSNSRSEMNVSTLELGDSALYLCASSPLQGNTAEAFFGQGTRLTVV.

The J gene is TRBJ2-7, the V gene TRBV9; 9 positions agree with TRBD1. CDR3 length equals 15 residues. J was trimmed by 0 bases and V by 3 bases; bases with no gene match: 4. CDR1 SGDLS and CDR2 YYNGEE come from the germline V gene. The CDR3: CASSAGQGSSYEQYF. DNA of the CDR3: TGTGCCAGCAGCGCGGGACAGGGTAGCTCCTACGAGCAGTACTTC.

The rearrangement joins TRBV7-8 to TRBJ2-5; 11 nucleotides agree with TRBD1. The ends lost 5 bases at V and 4 bases at J; junction bases unmatched: 6. The CDR3 runs 15 residues. Germline loops: CDR1 SGHVS, CDR2 FQNEAQ. The CDR3 DNA sequence: TGTGCCAGCAGCCTCGGGACAGGGGGTTTAGAGACCCAGTACTTC. Translating it yields CASSLGTGGLETQYF.

About this clone itself: The junction differs from germline at one of its ends, possibly a read error. Additional DNA sequences in this sample encode the identical CDR3. This chain uses TRBV5-1 with TRBJ1-1, with 9 bases that match TRBD1. This CDR3 spans 15 amino acids. The V gene's germline CDR1 is SGHRS and CDR2 YFSETQ. DNA for the CDR3: TGCGCCAGCAGCGCGGGACAGGGAGTGAACACTGAGGCTTTCTTT. Its protein product is CASSAGQGVNTEAFF.

This clone was counted a few times. This chain uses TRBV19 with TRBJ2-7; perhaps TRBD1 as D (6 bases). The V and J ends lost 3 bases and 3 bases respectively, with 15 bases between them. From germline, CDR1 is LNHDA and CDR2 SQIVND (reference sequence). The CDR3 consists of 15 residues. The CDR3, as DNA: TGTGCCAGTAGTATGCAGGGGCAGGGACACTACGAGCAGTACTTC. Translating gives CASSMQGQGHYEQYF.

V and J are TRBV2 and TRBJ2-2; D not certain. The CDR3 runs to 16 residues. The germline V gene has CDR1 SNHLY and CDR2 FYNNEI. The V gene lost 1 base and the J gene lost 2 bases, with 11 bases spanning the gap. The CDR3 reads CASSEESVVNTGELFF. CDR3 in DNA: TGTGCCAGCAGTGAAGAATCGGTAGTCAACACCGGGGAGCTGTTTTTT.

The chain joins TRBV10-2 to TRBJ1-5; D remains unclear. Germline V gives CDR1 WSHSY, CDR2 SAAADI. This CDR3 contains 14 residues. Trimming removed 4 bases from V and 0 bases from J, with 7 bases in between. The CDR3: CASSGPNSNQPQHF. The CDR3, as DNA: TGCGCCAGCAGTGGTCCCAATAGCAATCAGCCCCAGCATTTT.

This chain links TRBV30 with TRBJ2-4, with D perhaps TRBD1 (5 bases). Germline CDR1 is GTSNPN and CDR2 is SVGIG (reference sequence). The V and J ends lost 0 bases and 0 bases respectively, with 9 bases between them. This CDR3 spans 15 amino acids. The CDR3 reads CAWSVGQIAKNIQYF. In DNA, the CDR3 is TGTGCCTGGAGTGTGGGGCAAATAGCCAAAAACATTCAGTACTTC.